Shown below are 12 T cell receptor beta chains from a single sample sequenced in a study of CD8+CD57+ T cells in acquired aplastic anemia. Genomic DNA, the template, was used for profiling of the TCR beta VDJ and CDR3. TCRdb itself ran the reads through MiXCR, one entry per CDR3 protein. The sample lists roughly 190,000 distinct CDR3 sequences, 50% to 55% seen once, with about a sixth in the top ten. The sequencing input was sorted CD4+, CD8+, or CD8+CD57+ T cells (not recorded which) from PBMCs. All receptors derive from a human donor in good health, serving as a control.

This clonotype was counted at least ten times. The CDR3 here is CASSYGGRVTEAFF. The CDR3 DNA is TGTGCCAGCAGTTACGGGGGGCGGGTTACTGAAGCTTTCTTT. The chain employs TRBV6-5 and TRBJ1-1, with D possibly matching TRBD1 (6 bases). The ends were cut back, 2 bases at V and 5 bases at J, with 12 bases in the middle. CDR1 is MNHEY and CDR2 is SVGAGI in the germline V gene. There are 14 residues in the CDR3.

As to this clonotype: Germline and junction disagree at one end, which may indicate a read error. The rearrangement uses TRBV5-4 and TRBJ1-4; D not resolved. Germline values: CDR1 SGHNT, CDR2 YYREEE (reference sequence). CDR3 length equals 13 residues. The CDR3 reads CASSSPTNGKLFF. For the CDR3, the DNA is TGTGCCAGCTCCTCACCAACTAATGGAAAACTGTTTTTT. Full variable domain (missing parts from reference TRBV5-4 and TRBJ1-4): ETGVTQSPTHLIKTRGQQVTLRCSSQSGHNTVSWYQQALGQGPQFIFQYYREEENGRGNFPPRFSGLQFPNYSSELNVNALELDDSALYLCASSSPTNGKLFFGSGTQLSVL.

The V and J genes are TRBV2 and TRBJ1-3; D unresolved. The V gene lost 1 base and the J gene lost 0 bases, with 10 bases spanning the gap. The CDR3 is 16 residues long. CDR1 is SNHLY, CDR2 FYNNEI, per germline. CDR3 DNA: TGTGCCAGCAGTGAAGATGGGATCAACTCTGGAAACACCATATATTTT. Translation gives CASSEDGINSGNTIYF.

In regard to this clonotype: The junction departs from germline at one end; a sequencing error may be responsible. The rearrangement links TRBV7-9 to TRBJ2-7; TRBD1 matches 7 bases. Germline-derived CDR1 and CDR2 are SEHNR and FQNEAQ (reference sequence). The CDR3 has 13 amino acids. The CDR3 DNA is TGTGCCAGCAGCTTAGAATGGGACAGCGAGCCGTACTTC. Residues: CASSLEWDSEPYF. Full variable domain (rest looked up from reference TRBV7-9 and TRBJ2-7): DTGVSQNPRHKITKRGQNVTFRCDPISEHNRLYWYRQTLGQGPEFLTYFQNEAQLEKSRLLSDRFSAERPKGSFSTLEIQRTEQGDSAMYLCASSLEWDSEPYFGPGTRLTVT.

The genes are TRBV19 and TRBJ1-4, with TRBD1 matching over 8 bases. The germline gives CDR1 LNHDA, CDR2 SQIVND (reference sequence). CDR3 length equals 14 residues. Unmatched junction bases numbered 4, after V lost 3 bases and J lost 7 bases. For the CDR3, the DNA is TGTGCCAGTAGTATCGAAGGACAGGGTGAAAAACTGTTTTTT. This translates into CASSIEGQGEKLFF.

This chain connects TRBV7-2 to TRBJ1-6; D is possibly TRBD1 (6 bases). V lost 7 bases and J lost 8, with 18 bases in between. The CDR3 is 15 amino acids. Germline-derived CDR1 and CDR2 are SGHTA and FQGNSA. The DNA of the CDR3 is TGTGCCAGCACCCTTCGAGGGGGTTCAGATTCACCCCTCCACTTT. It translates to CASTLRGGSDSPLHF.

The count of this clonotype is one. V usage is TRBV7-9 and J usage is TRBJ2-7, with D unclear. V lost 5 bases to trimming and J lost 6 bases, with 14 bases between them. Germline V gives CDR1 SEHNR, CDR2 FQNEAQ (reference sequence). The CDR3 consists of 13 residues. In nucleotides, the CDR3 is TGTGCCAGCAGCATCGGGTGGATTGGCGAGCAGTACTTC. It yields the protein CASSIGWIGEQYF.

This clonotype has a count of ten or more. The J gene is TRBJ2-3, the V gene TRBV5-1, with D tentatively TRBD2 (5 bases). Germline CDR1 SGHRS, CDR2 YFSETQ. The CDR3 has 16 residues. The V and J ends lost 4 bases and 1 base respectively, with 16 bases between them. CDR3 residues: CASSLTRDGGTDTQYF. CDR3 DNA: TGCGCCAGCAGCCTCACTAGGGATGGGGGCACAGATACGCAGTATTTT.

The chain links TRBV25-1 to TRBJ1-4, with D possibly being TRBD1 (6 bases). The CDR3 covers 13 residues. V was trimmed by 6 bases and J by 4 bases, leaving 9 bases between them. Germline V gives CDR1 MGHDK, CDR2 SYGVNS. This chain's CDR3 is CASRQGFNEKLFF. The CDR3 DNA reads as TGTGCCAGCAGGCAGGGGTTTAATGAAAAACTGTTTTTT.

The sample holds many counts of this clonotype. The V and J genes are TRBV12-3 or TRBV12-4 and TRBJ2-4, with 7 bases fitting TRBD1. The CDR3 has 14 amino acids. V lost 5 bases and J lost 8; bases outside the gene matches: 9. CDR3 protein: CASSHRGPVDIQYF. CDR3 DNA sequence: TGTGCCAGCAGTCACAGGGGCCCGGTGGACATTCAGTACTTC.

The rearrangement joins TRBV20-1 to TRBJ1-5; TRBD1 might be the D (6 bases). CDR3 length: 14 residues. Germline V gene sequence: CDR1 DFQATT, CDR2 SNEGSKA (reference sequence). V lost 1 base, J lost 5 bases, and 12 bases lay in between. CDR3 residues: CSARGTGRHQPQHF. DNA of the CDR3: TGCAGTGCTAGAGGAACAGGGCGTCATCAGCCCCAGCATTTT.

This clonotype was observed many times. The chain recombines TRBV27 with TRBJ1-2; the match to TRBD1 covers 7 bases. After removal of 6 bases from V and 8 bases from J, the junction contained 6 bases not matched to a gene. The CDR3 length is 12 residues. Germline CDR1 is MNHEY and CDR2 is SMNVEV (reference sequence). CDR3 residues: CASRQGKEGYTF. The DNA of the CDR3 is TGTGCCAGCAGACAGGGGAAGGAAGGCTACACCTTC.